The rows below give T cell receptor beta chains drawn from one sample of a study of T cells in Graves' hyperthyroidism and ophthalmopathy. TCRdb re-analysed the multiplex PCR reads in MiXCR, keeping a single row per CDR3 protein. This sample has under 350,000 distinct CDR3 sequences, with 17% found just once. The sequencing input was blood. These receptors all stem from a woman aged 55-70 years with Graves' ophthalmopathy. Both conserved end residues are part of each CDR3. A D gene is named only where the DNA matches it firmly. Where a row states a size, it is once, few, many or the class of an expanded clone; other rows omit it.

CDR3: CASSANWGAETQYF; DNA: TGTGCCAGCAGTGCTAACTGGGGAGCGGAGACCCAGTACTTC; D: NA; V: TRBV6-1; J: TRBJ2-5; size: many
CDR3: CASRSGLAIETQYF; DNA: TGCGCCAGCAGATCTGGACTAGCGATCGAGACCCAGTACTTC; D: TRBD2; V: TRBV10-2; J: TRBJ2-5; size: NA
CDR3: CASSYTSDPGADTQYF; DNA: TGTGCCAGCAGCTATACTAGCGATCCGGGGGCGGATACGCAGTATTTT; D: NA; V: TRBV7-3; J: TRBJ2-3; size: many
CDR3: CASSFAVSSYNEQFF; DNA: TGTGCCAGCAGCTTCGCAGTAAGCTCCTACAATGAGCAGTTCTTC; D: NA; V: TRBV7-2; J: TRBJ2-1; size: many
CDR3: CASSRDRLSNTGELFF; DNA: TGTGCCAGCAGCCGGGACAGGCTTTCGAACACCGGGGAGCTGTTTTTT; D: TRBD1; V: TRBV9; J: TRBJ2-2; size: few
CDR3: CASSQGPTGGTGTDTQYF; DNA: TGTGCCAGCAGCCAAGGCCCCACAGGGGGCACCGGCACAGATACGCAGTATTTT; D: TRBD1; V: TRBV3-1; J: TRBJ2-3; size: many
CDR3: CASSLTRLAGTDTQYF; DNA: TGTGCCAGCAGCCTTACCAGACTAGCGGGCACAGATACGCAGTATTTT; D: TRBD2; V: TRBV7-9; J: TRBJ2-3; size: many
CDR3: CASSDEGGSSNQPQHF; DNA: TGTGCCAGCAGTGATGAAGGGGGCTCGAGCAATCAGCCCCAGCATTTT; D: TRBD1; V: TRBV2; J: TRBJ1-5; size: many
CDR3: CASRTSYEQYF; DNA: TGTGCCAGCAGGACCTCCTACGAGCAGTACTTC; D: NA; V: TRBV2; J: TRBJ2-7; size: NA
CDR3: CASSSWGFGRGRRSDTQYF; DNA: TGTGCCAGCAGCTCCTGGGGGTTTGGGCGGGGCCGGCGTTCAGATACGCAGTATTTT; D: NA; V: TRBV7-2; J: TRBJ2-3; size: many
CDR3: CSARDWTAGYEQYF; DNA: TGCAGTGCTAGGGATTGGACAGCCGGCTACGAGCAGTACTTC; D: NA; V: TRBV20-1; J: TRBJ2-7; size: many
CDR3: CASTGAISSSYEQYF; DNA: TGTGCCAGTACAGGGGCAATCTCCAGCTCCTACGAGCAGTACTTC; D: TRBD1; V: TRBV10-3; J: TRBJ2-7; size: NA
CDR3: CASSEDRVYEQYF; DNA: TGTGCCAGCAGTGAGGACAGGGTTTACGAGCAGTACTTC; D: TRBD1; V: TRBV2; J: TRBJ2-7; size: NA
CDR3: CASSEGRRDYTF; DNA: TGTGCCAGCAGTGAAGGGCGCCGTGACTACACCTTC; D: NA; V: TRBV2; J: TRBJ1-2; size: many
CDR3: CASSYSGVYNEQLF; DNA: TGTGCCAGCAGTTACAGCGGGGTTTACAATGAGCAGCTCTTC; D: TRBD2; V: TRBV2; J: TRBJ2-1; size: NA
CDR3: CASSAVTGTGNEQYF; DNA: TGTGCCAGTAGTGCGGTGACAGGGACTGGTAACGAGCAGTACTTC; D: NA; V: TRBV19; J: TRBJ2-7; size: few
CDR3: CASSLQAQANYGYTF; DNA: TGTGCCAGCAGTTTACAGGCACAAGCTAACTATGGCTACACCTTC; D: NA; V: TRBV6-5; J: TRBJ1-2; size: NA
CDR3: CASSPGQNNGYTF; DNA: TGTGCCAGCAGCCCCGGACAGAACAATGGCTACACCTTC; D: NA; V: TRBV11-2; J: TRBJ1-2; size: many
CDR3: CASRSTGTGDGNTIYF; DNA: TGTGCCAGCAGATCAACCGGGACAGGGGATGGAAACACCATATATTTT; D: TRBD1; V: TRBV6-1; J: TRBJ1-3; size: many
CDR3: CASSTNWDGYTF; DNA: TGTGCCAGCAGTACGAATTGGGACGGCTACACCTTC; D: NA; V: TRBV12-3/TRBV12-4; J: TRBJ1-2; size: NA
CDR3: CAIRGTSLGDTQYF; DNA: TGTGCCATCAGAGGGACTAGCCTGGGGGATACGCAGTATTTT; D: TRBD2; V: TRBV10-3; J: TRBJ2-3; size: NA
CDR3: CASSFYSQGDEQYF; DNA: TGTGCCAGCAGCTTTTATAGCCAGGGGGACGAGCAGTACTTC; D: TRBD1; V: TRBV5-4; J: TRBJ2-7; size: NA
CDR3: CSVGTSGTRLAYNEQFF; DNA: TGCAGCGTGGGGACTAGCGGGACGAGGTTGGCCTACAATGAGCAGTTCTTC; D: TRBD2; V: TRBV29-1; J: TRBJ2-1; size: few
CDR3: CASSLALDSHPRNTEAFF; DNA: TGCGCCAGCAGCTTGGCCTTGGACAGCCACCCGAGAAACACTGAAGCTTTCTTT; D: NA; V: TRBV5-1; J: TRBJ1-1; size: many
CDR3: CASRRDREASGYTF; DNA: TGTGCCAGCAGGCGGGACAGGGAGGCCTCTGGCTACACCTTC; D: TRBD1; V: TRBV6-1; J: TRBJ1-2; size: many
CDR3: CASSLTAGGLYEQYF; DNA: TGCGCCAGCAGCTTGACGGCGGGAGGTCTATACGAGCAGTACTTC; D: TRBD2; V: TRBV5-1; J: TRBJ2-7; size: many
CDR3: CASSLGHAVGVDGYTF; DNA: TGTGCCAGCAGCTTGGGACACGCGGTTGGAGTTGATGGCTACACCTTC; D: NA; V: TRBV7-9; J: TRBJ1-2; size: many
CDR3: CASSLTPNQPQHF; DNA: TGTGCCAGCAGTTTGACCCCGAATCAGCCCCAGCATTTT; D: NA; V: TRBV12-3/TRBV12-4; J: TRBJ1-5; size: many
CDR3: CANSTRGNQPQHF; DNA: TGTGCCAACAGTACCCGTGGGAATCAGCCCCAGCATTTT; D: NA; V: TRBV6-1; J: TRBJ1-5; size: NA